These T cell receptor beta chains were read from a single sample in a study of T cells in Graves' hyperthyroidism and ophthalmopathy. TCRdb independently ran MiXCR on the multiplex PCR reads; one entry per CDR3 protein. The sample has some 320,000 distinct CDR3 sequences; around 15% are singletons. Material: blood. The receptors derive from a woman aged 40 to 49 with Graves' ophthalmopathy. Each CDR3 is given with its conserved first and last residue. The order of the fields is CDR3 length, D gene, V gene, clone size, J gene, CDR3 protein, CDR3 DNA. D genes are given only for firm matches. Not every row has a clone size; where given, it reads once, few, many or a size class.

15	-	TRBV7-2	few	TRBJ2-7	CASSLDTGTFYEQYF	TGTGCCAGCAGCTTAGACACCGGAACTTTCTACGAGCAGTACTTC
16	TRBD2	TRBV2	-	TRBJ2-1	CASQWTSASSYNEQFF	TGTGCCAGCCAATGGACTAGCGCAAGCTCCTACAATGAGCAGTTCTTC
18	TRBD1	TRBV14	-	TRBJ2-6	CASSPGTGKHSGANVLTF	TGTGCCAGCAGCCCCGGGACAGGGAAACACTCTGGGGCCAACGTCCTGACTTTC
17	-	TRBV5-6	-	TRBJ1-3	CASSLAPTAITGNTIYF	TGTGCCAGCAGCTTGGCCCCGACAGCCATAACTGGAAACACCATATATTTT
15	TRBD2	TRBV6-1	many	TRBJ2-5	CASRPGLAEQETQYF	TGTGCCAGCAGACCGGGACTAGCGGAACAAGAGACCCAGTACTTC
17	TRBD1	TRBV13	-	TRBJ1-2	CASIFYGNPGGLWGYTF	TGTGCCAGCATCTTCTACGGTAACCCAGGGGGCCTGTGGGGCTACACCTTC
16	TRBD1	TRBV7-6	few	TRBJ2-5	CASSLETGRWGETQYF	TGTGCCAGCAGCTTAGAGACAGGGCGTTGGGGGGAGACCCAGTACTTC
12	-	TRBV24-1	many	TRBJ1-1	CATRGKGGEAFF	TGTGCCACCAGGGGCAAGGGGGGTGAAGCTTTCTTT
14	-	TRBV25-1	-	TRBJ2-1	CASSPSPGLAEQFF	TGTGCCAGCAGTCCTTCCCCGGGGCTAGCGGAGCAGTTCTTC
11	-	TRBV11-3	once	TRBJ2-5	CASGLQETQYF	TGTGCCAGCGGCCTACAGGAGACCCAGTACTTC
17	-	TRBV19	few	TRBJ2-6	CASSIETGQRGANVLTF	TGTGCCAGTAGTATCGAGACAGGACAAAGGGGGGCCAACGTCCTGACTTTC
13	-	TRBV20-1	-	TRBJ2-5	CSARPLFQETQYF	TGCAGTGCTAGGCCCTTATTTCAGGAGACCCAGTACTTC
13	-	TRBV5-6	few	TRBJ1-1	CASSLEQNTEAFF	TGTGCCAGCAGCTTGGAACAGAACACTGAAGCTTTCTTT
14	-	TRBV7-9	many	TRBJ1-5	CASSLDGFNQPQHF	TGTGCCAGCAGCCTGGACGGATTTAATCAGCCCCAGCATTTT
18	-	TRBV6-2/TRBV6-3	many	TRBJ2-3	CASSYGFGTALGTDTQYF	TGTGCCAGCAGTTACGGGTTTGGGACCGCATTGGGCACAGATACGCAGTATTTT
17	-	TRBV11-2	-	TRBJ1-6	CASSTRGGGIGNSPLHF	TGTGCCAGCAGCACACGGGGGGGAGGGATCGGGAATTCACCCCTCCACTTT
14	-	TRBV6-1	-	TRBJ2-6	CASSEGAGANVLTF	TGTGCCAGCAGTGAGGGGGCTGGGGCCAACGTCCTGACTTTC
12	-	TRBV3-1	many	TRBJ2-7	CASSQVQYEQYF	TGTGCCAGCAGCCAAGTCCAGTACGAGCAGTACTTC
15	TRBD1	TRBV27	few	TRBJ1-5	CASSLTQGSNQPQHF	TGTGCCAGCAGTCTAACACAGGGGTCCAATCAGCCCCAGCATTTT
14	-	TRBV19	-	TRBJ2-1	CASSISRGRNEQFF	TGTGCCAGTAGTATCTCCCGGGGGCGAAATGAGCAGTTCTTC
14	TRBD1	TRBV15	many	TRBJ1-4	CATNKGGYYEKLFF	TGTGCCACAAATAAAGGGGGCTATTATGAAAAACTGTTTTTT
12	-	TRBV28	many	TRBJ2-1	CASSLRLDEQFF	TGTGCCAGCAGTTTACGGTTGGATGAGCAGTTCTTC
14	-	TRBV18	-	TRBJ1-4	CASSPWGEHEKLFF	TGTGCCAGCTCACCGTGGGGGGAGCATGAAAAACTGTTTTTT
13	TRBD2	TRBV20-1	few	TRBJ2-7	CSARRGGDREQYF	TGCAGTGCTAGACGCGGGGGGGACCGCGAGCAGTACTTC
13	-	TRBV12-3/TRBV12-4	many	TRBJ2-2	CASRSKGTGELFF	TGTGCCAGCAGGAGTAAGGGGACCGGGGAGCTGTTTTTT
15	TRBD1	TRBV5-1	few	TRBJ2-7	CASSRGQGYTYEQYF	TGCGCCAGCAGCCGAGGACAGGGATATACCTACGAGCAGTACTTC
15	TRBD1	TRBV5-1	many	TRBJ2-3	CASSSQTGFSDTQYF	TGCGCCAGCAGCTCTCAGACAGGGTTCTCAGATACGCAGTATTTT
16	TRBD2	TRBV20-1	-	TRBJ2-3	CSARVLLAGDTDTQYF	TGCAGTGCTAGAGTCTTACTAGCGGGGGATACAGATACGCAGTATTTT
13	TRBD1	TRBV2	few	TRBJ2-5	CASCRGPQETQYF	TGTGCCAGTTGCAGGGGGCCCCAAGAGACCCAGTACTTC
16	TRBD2	TRBV19	-	TRBJ2-1	CASSSPSGSLYNEQFF	TGTGCCAGTAGTAGTCCTAGCGGGAGTCTTTACAATGAGCAGTTCTTC